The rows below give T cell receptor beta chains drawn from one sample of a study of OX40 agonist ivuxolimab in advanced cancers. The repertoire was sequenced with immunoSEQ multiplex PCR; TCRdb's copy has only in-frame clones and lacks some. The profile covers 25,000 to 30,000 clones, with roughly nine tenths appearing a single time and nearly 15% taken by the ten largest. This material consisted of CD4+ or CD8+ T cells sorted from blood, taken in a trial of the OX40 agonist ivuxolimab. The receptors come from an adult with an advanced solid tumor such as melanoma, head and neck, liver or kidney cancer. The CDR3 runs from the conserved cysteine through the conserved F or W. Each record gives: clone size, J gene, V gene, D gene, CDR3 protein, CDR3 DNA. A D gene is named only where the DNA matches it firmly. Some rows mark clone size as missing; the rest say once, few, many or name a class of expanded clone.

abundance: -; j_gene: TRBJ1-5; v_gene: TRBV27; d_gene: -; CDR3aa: CASSLVGDYQPQHF; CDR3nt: TGTGCCAGCAGTTTGGTGGGGGATTATCAGCCCCAGCATTTT
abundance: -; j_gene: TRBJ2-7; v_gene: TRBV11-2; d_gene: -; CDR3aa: CASSMTSSYEQYF; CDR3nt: TGTGCCAGCAGCATGACTAGCTCCTACGAGCAGTACTTC
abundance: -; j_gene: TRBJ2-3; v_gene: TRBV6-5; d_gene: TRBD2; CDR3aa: CASSYGWEGTDTQYF; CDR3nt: TGTGCCAGCAGTTACGGGTGGGAGGGGACAGATACGCAGTATTTT
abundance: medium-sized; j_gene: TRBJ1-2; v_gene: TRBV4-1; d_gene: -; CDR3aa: CASSQDPGGGYTF; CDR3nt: TGCGCCAGCAGCCAAGATCCCGGGGGCGGCTACACCTTC
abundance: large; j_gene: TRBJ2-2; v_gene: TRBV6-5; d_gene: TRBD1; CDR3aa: CASNDRGDTGELFF; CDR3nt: TGTGCCAGCAATGACAGGGGAGACACCGGGGAGCTGTTTTTT
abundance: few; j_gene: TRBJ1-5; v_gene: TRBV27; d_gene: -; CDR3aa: CASSFHNQPQHF; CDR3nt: TGTGCCAGCAGTTTCCATAATCAGCCCCAGCATTTT
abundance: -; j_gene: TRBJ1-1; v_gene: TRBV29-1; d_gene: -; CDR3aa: CSANGRNTEAFF; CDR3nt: TGCAGCGCCAACGGACGGAACACTGAAGCTTTCTTT
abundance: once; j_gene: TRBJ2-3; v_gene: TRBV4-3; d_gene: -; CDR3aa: CASSQDLTGFRDTQYF; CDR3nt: TGCGCCAGCAGCCAAGACTTAACAGGGTTCCGAGATACGCAGTATTTT
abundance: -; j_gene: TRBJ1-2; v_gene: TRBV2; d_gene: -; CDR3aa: CASSESVWALGYGYTF; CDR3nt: TGTGCCAGCAGTGAAAGCGTTTGGGCTTTGGGGTATGGCTACACCTTC
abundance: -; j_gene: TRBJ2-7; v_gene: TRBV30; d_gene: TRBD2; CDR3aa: CAWSFTSGRYEQYF; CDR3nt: TGTGCCTGGAGTTTTACTAGCGGGAGGTACGAGCAGTACTTC
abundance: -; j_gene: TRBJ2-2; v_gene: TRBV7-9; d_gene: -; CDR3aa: CASGDTGELFF; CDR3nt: TGTGCCAGCGGAGACACCGGGGAGCTGTTTTTT
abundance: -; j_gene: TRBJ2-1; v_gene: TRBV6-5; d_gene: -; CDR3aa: CASSYGGPRGNEQFF; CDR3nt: TGTGCCAGCAGTTACGGGGGACCGAGGGGGAATGAGCAGTTCTTC
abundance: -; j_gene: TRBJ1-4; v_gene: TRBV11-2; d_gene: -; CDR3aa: CASSRPIGSVSNEKLFF; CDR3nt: TGTGCCAGCAGCCGACCGATAGGGTCGGTTTCTAATGAAAAACTGTTTTTT
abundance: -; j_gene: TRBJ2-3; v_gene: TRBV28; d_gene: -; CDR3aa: CASTRVDTQYF; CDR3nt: TGTGCCAGCACCCGGGTCGATACGCAGTATTTT
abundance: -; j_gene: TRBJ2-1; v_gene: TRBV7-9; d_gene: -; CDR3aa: CASGGYNEQFF; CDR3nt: TGTGCCAGCGGAGGCTACAATGAGCAGTTCTTC
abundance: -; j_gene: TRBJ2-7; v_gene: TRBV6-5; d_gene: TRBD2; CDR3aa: CASSYGTSDYEQYF; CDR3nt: TGTGCCAGCAGTTACGGGACTAGCGACTACGAGCAGTACTTC
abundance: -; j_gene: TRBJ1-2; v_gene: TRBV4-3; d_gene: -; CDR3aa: CASSQDSGPYGYTF; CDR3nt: TGCGCCAGCAGCCAAGACTCCGGTCCCTATGGCTACACCTTC
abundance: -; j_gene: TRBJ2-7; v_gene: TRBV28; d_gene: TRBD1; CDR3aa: CASSLWTGPYEQYF; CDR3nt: TGTGCCAGCAGTTTATGGACAGGGCCCTACGAGCAGTACTTC
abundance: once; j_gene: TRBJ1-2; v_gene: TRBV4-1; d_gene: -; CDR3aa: CASSQPFPEGGGYTF; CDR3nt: TGCGCCAGCAGCCAACCGTTTCCCGAAGGGGGTGGCTACACCTTC
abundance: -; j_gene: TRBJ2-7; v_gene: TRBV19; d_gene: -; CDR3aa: CASSPPGISYEQYF; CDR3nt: TGTGCCAGTAGTCCCCCAGGGATCTCCTACGAGCAGTACTTC
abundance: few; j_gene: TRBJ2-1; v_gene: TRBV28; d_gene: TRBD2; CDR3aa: CASSLLAGGAYNEQFF; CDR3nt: TGTGCCAGCAGTTTATTAGCGGGAGGAGCCTACAATGAGCAGTTCTTC
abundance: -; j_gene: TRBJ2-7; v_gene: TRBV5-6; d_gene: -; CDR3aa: CASSFWTSSYEQYF; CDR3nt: TGTGCCAGCAGCTTCTGGACCAGCTCCTACGAGCAGTACTTC
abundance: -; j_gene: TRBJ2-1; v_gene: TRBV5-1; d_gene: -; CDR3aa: CASSTDWFYNEQFF; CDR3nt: TGCGCCAGCAGCACAGACTGGTTCTACAATGAGCAGTTCTTC
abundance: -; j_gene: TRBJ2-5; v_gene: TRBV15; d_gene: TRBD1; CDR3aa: CATTATGGEETQYF; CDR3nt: TGTGCCACCACCGCGACAGGGGGCGAAGAGACCCAGTACTTC
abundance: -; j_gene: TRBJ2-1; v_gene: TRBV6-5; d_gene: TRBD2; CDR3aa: CASSPRLAGVHEQFF; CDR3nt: TGTGCCAGCAGCCCCCGACTAGCGGGAGTCCATGAGCAGTTCTTC
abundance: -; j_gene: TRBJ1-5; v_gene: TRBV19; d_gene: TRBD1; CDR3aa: CASSISTGSNQPQHF; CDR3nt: TGTGCCAGTAGTATCTCGACAGGGAGCAATCAGCCCCAGCATTTT
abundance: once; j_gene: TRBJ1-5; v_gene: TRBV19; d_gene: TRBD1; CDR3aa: CASSIELTGYSNQPQHF; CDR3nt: TGTGCCAGTAGTATAGAACTGACAGGGTATAGCAATCAGCCCCAGCATTTT
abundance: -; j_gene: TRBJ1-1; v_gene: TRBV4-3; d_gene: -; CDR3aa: CASSPTGYTEAFF; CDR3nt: TGCGCCAGCAGCCCTACAGGGTACACTGAAGCTTTCTTT
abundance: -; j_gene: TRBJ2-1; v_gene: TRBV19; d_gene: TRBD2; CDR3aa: CASSRGLGLNEQFF; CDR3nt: TGTGCCAGTAGCAGAGGACTAGGTCTCAATGAGCAGTTCTTC
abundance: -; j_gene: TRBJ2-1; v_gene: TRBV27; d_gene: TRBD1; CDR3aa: CASTRDRAQSYNEQFF; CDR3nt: TGTGCCAGCACCCGAGACAGGGCGCAATCCTACAATGAGCAGTTCTTC
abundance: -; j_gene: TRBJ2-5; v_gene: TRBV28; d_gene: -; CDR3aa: CASSPYRGLERPGAKTQYF; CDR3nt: TGTGCCAGCAGTCCGTATAGGGGACTTGAAAGACCGGGGGCTAAGACCCAGTACTTC
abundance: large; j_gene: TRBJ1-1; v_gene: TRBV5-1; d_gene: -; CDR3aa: CASSLALNTEAFF; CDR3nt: TGCGCCAGCAGCTTGGCGCTGAACACTGAAGCTTTCTTT
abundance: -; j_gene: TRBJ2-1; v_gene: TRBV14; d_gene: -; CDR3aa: CASSQWASPYNEQFF; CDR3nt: TGTGCCAGCAGCCAATGGGCTTCGCCCTACAATGAGCAGTTCTTC
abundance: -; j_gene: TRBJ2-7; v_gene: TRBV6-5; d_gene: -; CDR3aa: CASSYSRGLYEQYF; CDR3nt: TGTGCCAGCAGTTACTCCCGGGGACTCTACGAGCAGTACTTC
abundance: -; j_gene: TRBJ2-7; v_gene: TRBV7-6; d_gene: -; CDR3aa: CASSPAAHEQYF; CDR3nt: TGTGCCAGCAGCCCAGCTGCCCACGAGCAGTACTTC
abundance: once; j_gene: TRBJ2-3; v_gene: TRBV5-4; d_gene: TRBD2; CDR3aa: CASSLGTSGSWASTDTQYF; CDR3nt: TGTGCCAGCAGCCTGGGGACTAGCGGGAGCTGGGCCTCCACAGATACGCAGTATTTT
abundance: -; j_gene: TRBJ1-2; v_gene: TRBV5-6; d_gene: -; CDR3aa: CASSSTYGYTF; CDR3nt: TGTGCCAGCAGCTCCACGTATGGCTACACCTTC
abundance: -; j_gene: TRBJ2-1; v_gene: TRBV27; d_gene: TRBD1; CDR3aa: CASSFPKTGGSRNEQFF; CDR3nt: TGTGCCAGCAGTTTCCCCAAGACAGGGGGCTCGAGGAATGAGCAGTTCTTC
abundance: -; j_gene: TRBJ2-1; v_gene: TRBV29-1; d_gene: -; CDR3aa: CSVSKVNRVYNEQFF; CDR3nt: TGCAGCGTTTCGAAGGTAAATAGGGTGTACAATGAGCAGTTCTTC
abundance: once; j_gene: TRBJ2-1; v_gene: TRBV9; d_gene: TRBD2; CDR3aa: CASSSPPSGSYNEQFF; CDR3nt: TGTGCCAGCAGCTCACCCCCTAGCGGCTCCTACAATGAGCAGTTCTTC
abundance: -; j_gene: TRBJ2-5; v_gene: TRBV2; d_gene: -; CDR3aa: CASSEEVQETQYF; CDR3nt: TGTGCCAGCAGTGAAGAGGTCCAAGAGACCCAGTACTTC
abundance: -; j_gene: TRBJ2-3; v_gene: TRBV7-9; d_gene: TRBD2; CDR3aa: CASRRTSGSWADTQYF; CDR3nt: TGTGCCAGCAGGAGGACTAGCGGGAGTTGGGCGGATACGCAGTATTTT
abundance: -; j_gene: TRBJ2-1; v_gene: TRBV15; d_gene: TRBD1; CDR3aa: CATSTGTGYNEQFF; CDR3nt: TGTGCCACCAGCACTGGGACAGGGTACAATGAGCAGTTCTTC
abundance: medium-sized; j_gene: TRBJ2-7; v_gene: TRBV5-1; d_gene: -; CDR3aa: CASTDSGGSYEQYF; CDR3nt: TGCGCCAGCACCGACTCCGGGGGCTCCTACGAGCAGTACTTC
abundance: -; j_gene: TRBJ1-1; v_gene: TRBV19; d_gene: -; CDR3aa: CASPSGMNTEAFF; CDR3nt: TGTGCCAGCCCGTCGGGGATGAACACTGAAGCTTTCTTT
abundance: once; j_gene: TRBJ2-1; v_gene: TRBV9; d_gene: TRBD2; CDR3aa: CASSVASGSTNEQFF; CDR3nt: TGTGCCAGCAGCGTAGCTAGCGGGAGTACCAATGAGCAGTTCTTC
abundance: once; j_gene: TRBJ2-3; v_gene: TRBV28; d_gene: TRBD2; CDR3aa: CASSTLPGLAGEAADTQYF; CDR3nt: TGTGCCAGCAGTACCCTACCTGGACTAGCGGGAGAGGCGGCAGATACGCAGTATTTT
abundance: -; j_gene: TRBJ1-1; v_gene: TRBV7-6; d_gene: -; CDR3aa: CASSLGHLNTEAFF; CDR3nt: TGTGCCAGCAGCTTAGGGCACCTGAACACTGAAGCTTTCTTT
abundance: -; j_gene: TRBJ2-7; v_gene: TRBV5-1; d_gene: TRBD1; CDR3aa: CASTPTGASYEQYF; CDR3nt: TGCGCCAGCACCCCTACAGGGGCTTCCTACGAGCAGTACTTC
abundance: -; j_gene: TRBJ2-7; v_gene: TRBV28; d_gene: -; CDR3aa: CASSSTPPLYEQYF; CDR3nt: TGTGCCAGCAGTTCGACACCTCCACTTTACGAGCAGTACTTC
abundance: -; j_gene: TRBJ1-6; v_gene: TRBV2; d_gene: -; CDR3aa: CFYAASSNSPLHF; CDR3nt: TGTTTCTACGCGGCAAGTTCTAATTCACCCCTCCACTTT
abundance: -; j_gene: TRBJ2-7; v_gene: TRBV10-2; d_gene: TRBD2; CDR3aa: CASTGLAGAYEQYF; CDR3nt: TGCGCCAGCACGGGACTAGCGGGAGCCTACGAGCAGTACTTC
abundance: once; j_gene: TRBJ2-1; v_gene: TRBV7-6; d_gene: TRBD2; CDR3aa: CASSFLAGANNEQFF; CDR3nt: TGTGCCAGCAGCTTTCTAGCGGGGGCTAACAATGAGCAGTTCTTC
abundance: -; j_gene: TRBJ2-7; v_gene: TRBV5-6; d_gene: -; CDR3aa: CASSGTSYEQYF; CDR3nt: TGTGCCAGCTCCGGGACCTCCTACGAGCAGTACTTC
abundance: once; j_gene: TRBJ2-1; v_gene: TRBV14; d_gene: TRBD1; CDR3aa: CASSRTGDPDEQFF; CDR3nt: TGTGCCAGCAGCCGGACAGGGGATCCCGATGAGCAGTTCTTC
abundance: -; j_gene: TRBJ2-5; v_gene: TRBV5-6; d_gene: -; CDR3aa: CASSLSNPPQGHRETQYF; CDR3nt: TGTGCCAGCAGCTTGTCCAACCCACCCCAGGGACACAGGGAGACCCAGTACTTC
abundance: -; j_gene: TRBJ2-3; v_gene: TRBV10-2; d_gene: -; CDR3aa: CASSEDGSSTDTQYF; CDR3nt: TGCGCCAGCAGTGAGGACGGATCTAGCACAGATACGCAGTATTTT
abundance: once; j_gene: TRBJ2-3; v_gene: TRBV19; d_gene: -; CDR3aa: CASNTRGEPDTQYF; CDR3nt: TGTGCCAGCAACACGAGGGGGGAACCAGATACGCAGTATTTT
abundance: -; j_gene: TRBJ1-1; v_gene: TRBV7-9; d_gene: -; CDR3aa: CASSVFDLAEAFF; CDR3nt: TGTGCCAGCAGCGTATTCGATCTGGCAGAAGCTTTCTTT